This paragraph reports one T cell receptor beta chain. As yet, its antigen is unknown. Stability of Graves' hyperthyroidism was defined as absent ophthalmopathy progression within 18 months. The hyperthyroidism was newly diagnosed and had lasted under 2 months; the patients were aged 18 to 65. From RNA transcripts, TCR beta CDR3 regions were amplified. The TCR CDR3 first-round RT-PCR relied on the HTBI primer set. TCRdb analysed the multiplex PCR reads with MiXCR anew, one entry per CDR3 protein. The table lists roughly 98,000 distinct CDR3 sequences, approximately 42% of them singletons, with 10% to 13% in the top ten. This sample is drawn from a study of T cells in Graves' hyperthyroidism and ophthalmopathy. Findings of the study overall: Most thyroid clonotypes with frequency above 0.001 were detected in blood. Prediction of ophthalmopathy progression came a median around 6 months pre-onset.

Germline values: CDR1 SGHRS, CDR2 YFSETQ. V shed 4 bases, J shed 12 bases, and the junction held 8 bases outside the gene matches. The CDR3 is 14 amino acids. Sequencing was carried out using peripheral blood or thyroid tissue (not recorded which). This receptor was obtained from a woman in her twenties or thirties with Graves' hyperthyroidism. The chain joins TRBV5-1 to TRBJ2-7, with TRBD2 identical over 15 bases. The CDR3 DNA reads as TGCGCCAGCAGCCACCGAGGACTAGCGGGAGGGCCGTACTTC. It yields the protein CASSHRGLAGGPYF.